This T cell receptor (beta chain) was sequenced for a study of T cell changes during pregnancy in multiple sclerosis. The CDR3 spans 16 residues. CDR1 is SEHNR, CDR2 FQNEAQ, per germline (reference sequence). The V segment lost 1 base and the J segment 2 bases; nucleotides outside the gene matches: 7. Measured with immunoSEQ multiplex PCR; TCRdb has only the in-frame clones, and not every one. The sample includes about 69,000 clones, approximately 92% of them seen just once. The sample consisted of peripheral blood, taken in the third trimester of pregnancy. The chain carries TRBV7-9 and TRBJ1-2; 7 nucleotides line up with TRBD1. This receptor was identified in a female donor in good health, enrolled as a control in a pregnancy study. This CDR3 reads CASSLDGGGANYGYTF. The CDR3 DNA reads TGTGCCAGCAGCTTAGATGGAGGGGGCGCCAACTATGGCTACACCTTC.